A single sample is the source of the 20 T cell receptor beta chains below, sequenced in a study of T-cell reconstitution after alpha-beta-depleted transplantation in children (TCRdb year 2016). Libraries were built with PCR. The sequencing machine was an Illumina HiSeq 2500. TCR libraries were prepared with molecular barcoding, using unique molecular identifiers to normalize TCRbeta repertoire quantification. Using fastp trimming at Q25 and MiXCR clonotype assembly, TCRdb reanalyzed the public sequencing data and kept in-frame beta chains. Each CDR3 protein appears once, grouped with its most common genes and DNA. Here the sample has 240,000 or so distinct CDR3 sequences; around 13% occur a single time. The ten largest clones represent 2.6% of the sample. The sequences come from PBMCs from the stem cell graft donor, collected from the stem cell graft. These TCRs come from a human donor who donated a stem cell graft to a child with acute lymphoblastic leukemia.

The rearrangement uses TRBV30 and TRBJ2-1, with TRBD1 identical over 10 bases. The CDR3 is 15 amino acids. Germline V lookup: CDR1 GTSNPN, CDR2 SVGIG (reference sequence). The J segment lost 9 bases and the V segment lost 2 bases, leaving 10 bases of the junction unmatched. The CDR3 DNA reads as TGTGCCTGGAGTCCGTGGGACAGGGGATCAAGTGAGCAGTTCTTC. It is translated as CAWSPWDRGSSEQFF.

Many counts were recorded for this clonotype. This chain links TRBV10-3 with TRBJ2-2, with D tentatively TRBD1 (6 bases). Trimming took off 6 bases at V and 0 bases at J, with 23 bases between the two ends. The CDR3 spans 19 residues. The germline CDR1 and CDR2 sequences are ENHRY and SYGVKD. CDR3 nucleotide sequence: TGTGCCATCAGCCGCCGGGACACCATCTCAAGTGCGAACACCGGGGAGCTGTTTTTT. Encoded protein: CAISRRDTISSANTGELFF.

This clonotype was recorded many times. V usage is TRBV12-3 or TRBV12-4 and J usage is TRBJ1-1; 12 nucleotides match TRBD1. The CDR3 has 16 amino acids. After removal of 5 bases from V and 0 bases from J, the junction contained 4 bases not matched to a gene. For the CDR3, the DNA is TGTGCCAGCAGTACGGGGGACAGGGGGCTGAACACTGAAGCTTTCTTT. The encoded protein is CASSTGDRGLNTEAFF.

This clonotype was counted only a few times. The chain is built from TRBV7-9 and TRBJ1-1; no reliable D call. From germline, CDR1 is SEHNR and CDR2 FQNEAQ (reference sequence). Trimming shortened V by 5 bases and J by 1 base, and 11 bases separated the two germline ends. The CDR3 is 14 amino acids. CDR3 residues: CASSLKGSNTEAFF. CDR3 nucleotides: TGTGCCAGCAGCCTCAAAGGCTCGAACACTGAAGCTTTCTTT.

In its sample, this clonotype was seen many times. This chain's CDR3 is CASSPSGGGYEQYF. The CDR3 DNA reads as TGCGCCAGCAGCCCCTCTGGGGGAGGCTACGAGCAGTACTTC. The chain is built from TRBV4-1 and TRBJ2-7; D may be TRBD2 (6 bases). Germline V lookup: CDR1 MGHRA, CDR2 YSYEKL. The V end lost 4 bases, the J end lost 3 bases, and 13 bases lay between the germline ends. The CDR3 has 14 residues.

This clonotype was counted at least ten times. J is TRBJ2-1 and V is TRBV5-8; D might be TRBD2 (6 bases). The V end lost 4 bases, the J end lost 4 bases, and 15 bases lay between the germline ends. Germline V gene lookup returns CDR1 SGHTS and CDR2 YDEGEE. CDR3 length equals 15 residues. The CDR3 DNA reads as TGTGCCAGCAGCGCCCTTATTGGAGGGTACAATGAGCAGTTCTTC. Protein sequence: CASSALIGGYNEQFF.

The chain couples TRBV4-3 to TRBJ2-6; D remains unclear. V was pared by 4 bases and J by 5 bases, with 12 bases between. In germline, CDR1 is LGHNA, CDR2 YSLEER. CDR3 size: 15 residues. The CDR3 is CASSPTGPWANVLTF. The CDR3 coding sequence is TGCGCCAGCAGCCCCACCGGGCCCTGGGCCAACGTCCTGACTTTC.

This clonotype was counted ten times or more. The rearrangement links TRBV4-3 to TRBJ2-7; the D gene is possibly TRBD2 (7 bases). V gave up 0 bases and J gave up 0 bases, with 18 bases separating them. CDR3 length equals 18 residues. Germline CDR1 and CDR2: LGHNA and YSLEER. In DNA, the CDR3 is TGCGCCAGCAGCCAAGAAATAGGGGGGGGCTATAGCTCCTACGAGCAGTACTTC. Translating gives CASSQEIGGGYSSYEQYF.

This clonotype was counted at least ten times. V and J are TRBV20-1 and TRBJ1-5; D call uncertain. The CDR3 length is 14 residues. The ends were cut back, 3 bases at V and 6 bases at J, with 15 bases in the middle. Looked up from germline, CDR1 is DFQATT and CDR2 is SNEGSKA (reference sequence). This CDR3 is CSARSRAQIQPQHF. In DNA form, the CDR3 reads TGCAGTGCTAGGTCCCGGGCCCAGATTCAGCCCCAGCATTTT.

Ten or more counts support this clonotype. This chain joins TRBV6-5 and TRBJ2-3; maybe TRBD2 (6 bases). V dropped 4 bases and J dropped 3 bases, with 23 bases sitting between them. The CDR3 is made up of 18 amino acids. Germline V gene lookup returns CDR1 MNHEY and CDR2 SVGAGI. The CDR3, as DNA: TGTGCCAGCAGTTCCCGGGACTTGAGGGCAGGGAGAACAGATACGCAGTATTTT. Amino acid sequence: CASSSRDLRAGRTDTQYF.

This clonotype showed up many times. The V and J genes are TRBV4-2 and TRBJ2-5; D remains ambiguous. V was trimmed by 1 base and J by 0 bases, leaving 9 bases between them. CDR1 and CDR2 (germline): LGHNA, YNFKEQ. CDR3 size: 15 residues. CDR3 sequence (DNA): TGTGCCAGCAGCCAAGGAAGTCCGTACCAAGAGACCCAGTACTTC. Protein sequence: CASSQGSPYQETQYF.

This clonotype came up a few times. The chain uses TRBV5-1 and TRBJ1-6; a weak D match, TRBD1 (5 bases). The CDR3 consists of 16 residues. Per germline, CDR1 SGHRS and CDR2 YFSETQ. V lost 0 bases and J lost 9, with 16 bases in between. This CDR3 reads CASSLGGQGRISPLHF. The CDR3 region has the DNA TGCGCCAGCAGCTTGGGGGGCCAGGGTCGGATTTCACCCCTCCACTTT.

This clonotype came up once. This sequence may be a read error, since a much larger clone differs from it by one base. This rearrangement joins TRBV4-3 to TRBJ1-2, with D possibly being TRBD1 (5 bases). The CDR3 has 14 amino acids. The V and J ends lost 1 base and 3 bases respectively, with 9 bases between them. From germline, CDR1 is LGHNA and CDR2 YSLEER. CDR3 nucleotides: TGCGCCAGCAGCCAAGTCACAGGAGACTATGGCTACACCTTC. It translates to CASSQVTGDYGYTF.

This clonotype was detected ten times or more. The V gene is TRBV20-1, the J gene TRBJ1-2, with 10 positions matching TRBD1. The germline V gene encodes CDR1 DFQATT and CDR2 SNEGSKA (reference sequence). The CDR3 covers 15 residues. The V and J ends lost 4 bases and 3 bases, in that order; junction bases with no gene match: 8. CDR3 in DNA: TGCAGTGCTACTCCCCCGGACAGGGGGTACTATGGCTACACCTTC. Encoded protein: CSATPPDRGYYGYTF.

This clonotype came up many times. The chain recombines TRBV7-8 with TRBJ2-1, with 11 nucleotides matching TRBD2. This CDR3 contains 17 residues. The J segment lost 4 bases and the V segment lost 2 bases, leaving 7 bases of the junction unmatched. Germline loops: CDR1 SGHVS, CDR2 FQNEAQ. CDR3 loop: CASSLPSGTSGYNEQFF. The CDR3 DNA reads as TGTGCCAGCAGCTTACCATCCGGGACTAGCGGATACAATGAGCAGTTCTTC.

This clonotype was seen repeatedly, ten times or more. The rearrangement links TRBV12-3 or TRBV12-4 to TRBJ1-1; D is unresolved. Trimming left V 5 bases short and J 4 bases short, with 11 bases between. The length of the CDR3 is 13 residues. CDR3 DNA sequence: TGTGCCAGCAGTCGAGAGAGGCCCACTGAAGCTTTCTTT. Its protein is CASSRERPTEAFF.

This clonotype has ten or more counts. The chain carries TRBV6-2 or TRBV6-3 and TRBJ1-5, with 11 bases aligning to TRBD1. Germline trimming cut 9 bases from V and 7 bases from J; bases unmatched to any gene: 5. The CDR3 covers 13 residues. Germline V lookup: CDR1 MNHEY, CDR2 SVGEGT. CDR3 nucleotides: TGTGCCAGTCGGACAGGGGGCGGGCAGCCCCAGCATTTT. It codes for CASRTGGGQPQHF.

In this sample, this clonotype turned up many times. This rearrangement joins TRBV20-1 to TRBJ1-5; 10 nucleotides line up with TRBD1. From germline, CDR1 is DFQATT and CDR2 SNEGSKA (reference sequence). Germline trimming cut 5 bases from V and 0 bases from J; bases unmatched to any gene: 7. The CDR3 runs to 16 residues. CDR3 coding DNA: TGCAGTGCTTCCCGGGACAGGGGTTATAGCAATCAGCCCCAGCATTTT. This gives the protein CSASRDRGYSNQPQHF.

The V call is TRBV5-5, the J call TRBJ1-1; D uncertain. Germline lookup yields CDR1 SGHKS and CDR2 YYEKEE (reference sequence). V lost 0 bases to trimming and J lost 4 bases, with 10 bases between them. This CDR3 is 14 amino acids long. CDR3 loop: CASSLGTLFTEAFF. The CDR3 DNA follows: TGTGCCAGCAGCTTGGGCACTTTGTTCACTGAAGCTTTCTTT.

The chain carries TRBV4-2 and TRBJ1-1; 7 nucleotides match TRBD1. Germline CDR1 LGHNA, CDR2 YNFKEQ. The length of the CDR3 is 16 residues. The V gene end was trimmed by 1 base and the J gene end by 4 bases; junction bases not matched to a gene: 9. The CDR3 loop is CASSQGHRGTGTEAFF. The CDR3 coding sequence is TGTGCCAGCAGCCAAGGCCACAGGGGAACTGGCACTGAAGCTTTCTTT.